Listed below are T cell receptor beta chains from one sample, sequenced in a study of OX40 agonist ivuxolimab in advanced cancers. The repertoire was sequenced with immunoSEQ multiplex PCR; TCRdb's copy has only in-frame clones and lacks some. The sample lists tens of thousands of clones, around 84% occurring once. The material sequenced was CD4+ or CD8+ T cells sorted from blood, taken in a trial of the OX40 agonist ivuxolimab. The receptor source for this set is an adult with an advanced solid tumor such as melanoma, head and neck, liver or kidney cancer. Both conserved end residues are part of each CDR3. The D gene is left open where the match is weak. Part of the rows lack a size; the others show once, few, many or a class for expanded clones.

D	V	J	size	CDR3	DNA
TRBD1	TRBV27	TRBJ2-2	.	CASSFRSGGDVRAGELFF	TGTGCCAGCAGTTTCAGGTCAGGGGGCGATGTGAGGGCCGGGGAGCTGTTTTTT
.	TRBV19	TRBJ1-4	.	CASSIPLEKLFF	TGTGCCAGTAGTATCCCCCTCGAAAAACTGTTTTTT
.	TRBV19	TRBJ1-2	.	CASSIDPDSTIYGYTF	TGTGCCAGTAGTATAGATCCTGACAGCACCATATATGGCTACACCTTC
.	TRBV20-1	TRBJ1-3	.	CSARGGNTIYF	TGCAGTGCTAGAGGTGGAAACACCATATATTTT
.	TRBV27	TRBJ2-6	.	CASTSWGSGANVLTF	TGTGCCAGCACCTCTTGGGGCTCTGGGGCCAACGTCCTGACTTTC
TRBD1	TRBV7-9	TRBJ1-2	.	CASSSLDREGDGYTF	TGTGCCAGCAGCTCCCTGGACAGGGAGGGAGATGGCTACACCTTC
TRBD1	TRBV18	TRBJ1-4	.	CASRGQGNEKLFF	TGTGCCAGCCGCGGACAGGGGAATGAAAAACTGTTTTTT
.	TRBV7-2	TRBJ1-5	.	CASSLRNPNQPQHF	TGTGCCAGCAGCTTACGTAACCCCAATCAGCCCCAGCATTTT
.	TRBV18	TRBJ1-5	.	CASSPLMSPGGNYQPQHF	TGTGCCAGCTCACCATTAATGAGTCCTGGGGGCAACTATCAGCCCCAGCATTTT
.	TRBV30	TRBJ1-5	few	CAWRRNRGTPQHF	TGTGCCTGGAGGCGTAATAGGGGAACGCCCCAGCATTTT
.	TRBV28	TRBJ2-3	.	CASSSASATDTQYF	TGTGCCAGCAGTTCAGCTAGCGCCACAGATACGCAGTATTTT
.	TRBV9	TRBJ1-1	once	CASSAAPTPGPEAFF	TGTGCCAGCAGCGCCGCCCCGACCCCCGGGCCTGAAGCTTTCTTT
.	TRBV29-1	TRBJ1-2	once	CSVRGRTSYGYTF	TGCAGCGTCCGGGGCCGTACCTCGTATGGCTACACCTTC
.	TRBV18	TRBJ2-4	.	CASSPQGYIQYF	TGTGCCAGCTCACCACAAGGGTACATTCAGTACTTC
TRBD2	TRBV7-9	TRBJ2-2	.	CASSFGLAGSKNTGELFF	TGTGCCAGCAGCTTCGGACTAGCGGGATCAAAGAACACCGGGGAGCTGTTTTTT
.	TRBV15	TRBJ1-4	.	CATSRDRGADGNEKLFF	TGTGCCACCAGCAGAGATAGGGGGGCAGATGGCAATGAAAAACTGTTTTTT
.	TRBV10-3	TRBJ1-2	.	CAAGGGLGYGYTF	TGTGCCGCCGGGGGAGGTCTGGGCTATGGCTACACCTTC
.	TRBV11-3	TRBJ2-7	.	CASSTGLSSYEQYF	TGTGCCAGCAGCACGGGACTTAGCTCCTACGAGCAGTACTTC
.	TRBV7-9	TRBJ1-5	.	CASSSGDASNQPQHF	TGTGCCAGCAGCTCGGGGGACGCAAGCAATCAGCCCCAGCATTTT
.	TRBV20-1	TRBJ2-1	.	CSAPYYNEQFF	TGCAGTGCCCCTTACTACAATGAGCAGTTCTTC
.	TRBV7-9	TRBJ1-2	.	CASSLTTPQVANYGYTF	TGTGCCAGCAGCTTAACCACCCCACAGGTAGCTAACTATGGCTACACCTTC
.	TRBV21-1	TRBJ1-6	.	CASLWGPARRSPLHF	TGTGCCAGCCTCTGGGGTCCGGCCCGACGCTCACCCCTCCACTTT
TRBD1	TRBV5-1	TRBJ2-5	few	CASSLDDRGQETQYF	TGCGCCAGCAGCTTGGACGACAGGGGCCAAGAGACCCAGTACTTC
.	TRBV4-1	TRBJ1-6	.	CASSQGPWVLHF	TGCGCCAGCAGCCAAGGGCCGTGGGTACTCCACTTT
.	TRBV5-4	TRBJ2-3	once	CASSTKQGFTDTQYF	TGTGCCAGCAGCACAAAGCAAGGGTTTACAGATACGCAGTATTTT
TRBD2	TRBV5-1	TRBJ2-5	.	CASSFGTTLETQYF	TGCGCCAGCAGCTTCGGGACTACTCTAGAGACCCAGTACTTC
TRBD1	TRBV6-1	TRBJ2-5	.	CASSEAGQGETQYF	TGTGCCAGCAGTGAAGCTGGACAGGGTGAGACCCAGTACTTC
TRBD2	TRBV7-2	TRBJ2-7	.	CASSRLAGGREQYF	TGTGCCAGCAGCCGACTAGCGGGAGGACGCGAGCAGTACTTC
.	TRBV4-1	TRBJ1-6	.	CASRQNIQSDSPLHF	TGCGCCAGCAGGCAAAATATCCAGTCAGATTCACCCCTCCACTTT
TRBD2	TRBV5-4	TRBJ2-2	.	CASSSISGGAPGELFF	TGTGCCAGCAGTTCAATTAGCGGGGGGGCCCCCGGGGAGCTGTTTTTT
.	TRBV29-1	TRBJ1-1	few	CSAGITEAFF	TGCAGCGCTGGGATCACTGAAGCTTTCTTT
.	TRBV19	TRBJ2-5	.	CASSSGGDALQETQYF	TGTGCCAGTAGTAGTGGAGGGGATGCCCTACAAGAGACCCAGTACTTC
.	TRBV5-6	TRBJ2-7	.	CASSARIGRGAGYEQYF	TGTGCCAGCAGCGCCCGTATAGGAAGGGGCGCGGGGTACGAGCAGTACTTC